A selection of T cell receptor beta chains follows, all from one sample in a study of shared clonotypes between healthy human individuals. The protocol was immunoSEQ multiplex PCR, while the TCRdb copy is restricted to in-frame clones and leaves out a portion. The table shows some 690,000 clones, with roughly 91% occurring only once. The specimen sequenced was memory CD8+ T cells from PBMCs. These receptors were obtained from a man between 18 and 35 years old in good health. Some clones in this sample may be carry-over from other donors' samples. CDR3s include the opening cysteine and the closing phenylalanine or tryptophan. D genes are given only for firm matches. The size field is filled for only some rows; it gives once, few, many or a size class.

J gene,clone size,V gene,D gene,CDR3 DNA,CDR3 protein
TRBJ1-2,.,TRBV9,.,TGTGCCAGCAGCCCCACAGGGACCTATGGCTACACCTTC,CASSPTGTYGYTF
TRBJ1-1,few,TRBV4-3,TRBD1,TGCGCCAGCAGCCTCGGGACAGGGAACACTGAAGCTTTCTTT,CASSLGTGNTEAFF
TRBJ2-2,.,TRBV27,.,TGTGCCAGCAGTTTATCGATCTGGGGACGGGTCCCGGCCGGGGAGCTGTTTTTT,CASSLSIWGRVPAGELFF
TRBJ1-2,.,TRBV29-1,.,TGCAGCGTTGAAGATCCGTCCAGGAGGAGACTTAGGGAGTATGGCTACACCTTC,CSVEDPSRRRLREYGYTF
TRBJ2-7,.,TRBV7-9,.,TGTGCCAGCAGCTTTCCTAGCCGGGACGGTCCCTACGAGCAGTACTTC,CASSFPSRDGPYEQYF
TRBJ2-1,once,TRBV11-2,TRBD2,TGTGCCAGCAGCTCGCGACTAGCGGGGTCCTACAATGAGCAGTTCTTC,CASSSRLAGSYNEQFF
TRBJ2-3,.,TRBV7-8,.,TGTGCCAGCAGCTTACTACAGGTGGGGGATACGCAGTATTTT,CASSLLQVGDTQYF
TRBJ2-5,.,TRBV11-2,.,TGTGCCAGCAGCTCCGCCTTAACCCAGTACTTC,CASSSALTQYF
TRBJ1-2,.,TRBV4-1,.,TGCGCCAGCAGCCAAGTTTGGGCCGGGTATGGCTACACCTTC,CASSQVWAGYGYTF
TRBJ2-2,.,TRBV7-8,.,TGTGCCAGCAGCGAAACAGGAGACACCGGGGAGCTGTTTTTT,CASSETGDTGELFF
TRBJ2-1,.,TRBV5-5,TRBD2,TGTGCCAGTCTGAGGGAGGGAGGGCACCCTGAGCAGTTCTTC,CASLREGGHPEQFF
TRBJ2-7,few,TRBV11-2,.,TGTGCCAGCAGCTTAGATAAGGGCAAACGACCGAGCTACGAGCAGTACTTC,CASSLDKGKRPSYEQYF
TRBJ1-2,.,TRBV4-1,.,TGCGCCAGCAGCCTACAAGCAGCTGTTGATGGCTACACCTTC,CASSLQAAVDGYTF
TRBJ2-7,once,TRBV9,.,TGTGCCAGCAGCGTAGCCCCCGGGGCGTTATACGAGCAGTACTTC,CASSVAPGALYEQYF
TRBJ2-1,.,TRBV9,TRBD2,TGTGCCAGCAGCGTAGCTTTAGCGGGGGACAATGAGCAGTTCTTC,CASSVALAGDNEQFF
TRBJ1-2,.,TRBV9,.,TGTGCCAGCAGCGTAGGCTCCAATGGGTCGTATTATGGCTACACCTTC,CASSVGSNGSYYGYTF
TRBJ2-1,.,TRBV9,.,TGTGCCAGCAGCCTACCAAGGAAGAGCTCCTACAATGAGCAGTTCTTC,CASSLPRKSSYNEQFF
TRBJ1-5,.,TRBV29-1,.,TGCAGCGTCACCCTGGCGGAGCAGGCCCAGGAAGGCAATCAGCCCCAGCATTTT,CSVTLAEQAQEGNQPQHF
TRBJ2-7,.,TRBV27,.,TGTGCCAGCAGTTTAAGGGCTTCCTACGAGCAGTACTTC,CASSLRASYEQYF
TRBJ1-1,.,TRBV18,.,TGTGCCAGCTCACCAATCCCCCCCGGCCGGCGGGCTGAAGCTTTCTTT,CASSPIPPGRRAEAFF
TRBJ1-1,.,TRBV6-5,.,TGTGCCAGTGGGTTGGTCGGTCTTACTGAAGCTTTCTTT,CASGLVGLTEAFF
TRBJ2-5,.,TRBV15,TRBD2,TGTGCCACCGATCGGACTAGCGGGACCCAAGAGACCCAGTACTTC,CATDRTSGTQETQYF
TRBJ2-2,.,TRBV30,.,TGTGCCTGGAGTGGAAGGGGGGTTTACGGGGAGCTGTTTTTT,CAWSGRGVYGELFF
TRBJ2-2,.,TRBV27,.,TGTGCCAGCAGTTTTATAGGAACCGGGGAGCTGTTTTTT,CASSFIGTGELFF
TRBJ2-1,.,TRBV7-9,.,TGTGCCAGCAGCTCCTCCTCGGGACTTGAGCAGTTCTTC,CASSSSSGLEQFF
TRBJ2-7,once,TRBV4-3,.,TGCGCCAGCAGCCAAGCCAAGACTGGGACCTACGAGCAGTACTTC,CASSQAKTGTYEQYF
TRBJ2-1,.,TRBV4-3,.,TGCGCCAGCAGCCATGGTTACGGGCCCTCGGATGAGCAGTTCTTC,CASSHGYGPSDEQFF
TRBJ2-3,.,TRBV11-2,.,TGTGCCAGCAGCGTCCTACTAGGTGCTACCACAGATACGCAGTATTTT,CASSVLLGATTDTQYF
TRBJ2-5,.,TRBV28,.,TGTGCCAGCACCCTGGGGGACTCCCGGGAGACCCAGTACTTC,CASTLGDSRETQYF
TRBJ2-3,.,TRBV10-3,TRBD2,TGTGCCATCAGTGAGGGGCGGGAGCCTTCCACAGATACGCAGTATTTT,CAISEGREPSTDTQYF
TRBJ2-1,.,TRBV9,.,TGTGCCAGCAGCGTAGGGGCTAGCGTGGGTATGAATGAGCAGTTCTTC,CASSVGASVGMNEQFF
TRBJ2-2,.,TRBV6-5,.,TGTGCCAGCAGTTACCATCCGACAGCCGACACCGGGGAGCTGTTTTTT,CASSYHPTADTGELFF
TRBJ2-1,.,TRBV10-3,TRBD2,TGTGCCATCGGACTCGGACTAGCGGAGTCCAATGAGCAGTTCTTC,CAIGLGLAESNEQFF
TRBJ2-1,.,TRBV9,.,TGTGCCAGCAGCGTCCCACCGGGAGAAGTTTTCGATGAGCAGTTCTTC,CASSVPPGEVFDEQFF
TRBJ2-7,.,TRBV10-3,.,TGTGCCATCAGTGAGTCGTTAGGGACAAACAGGGAGCAGTACTTC,CAISESLGTNREQYF
TRBJ1-5,.,TRBV7-9,.,TGTGCCAGCAGCTTGGACGGGAATCAGCCCCAGCATTTT,CASSLDGNQPQHF
TRBJ2-2,.,TRBV2,TRBD2,TGTGCCAGCATGGAGGGACAACCATTGGGCCGGGAGGGCCACACCGGGGAGCTGTTTTTT,CASMEGQPLGREGHTGELFF
TRBJ2-1,once,TRBV18,TRBD2,TGTGCCAGCTCACTTGGGACTAGCGGGATCTACAATGAGCAGTTCTTC,CASSLGTSGIYNEQFF
TRBJ1-1,.,TRBV19,.,TGTGCCAGTAGTATTGCGGCATTCACTGAAGCTTTCTTT,CASSIAAFTEAFF
TRBJ1-5,.,TRBV21-1,.,TGTGCCAGCAGCAATGGGGTTGATGGGGTCACCTATAGCAATCAGCCCCAGCATTTT,CASSNGVDGVTYSNQPQHF